This T cell receptor (beta chain) was observed in a study of beta chain features in type 1 diabetes. At the level of the study: Patient and healthy donor groups were alike in age, gender and cell yields.

Of note for this clone: As yet, its antigen is unknown.

Trimming removed 1 base at V and 2 bases at J, with 12 bases between. This CDR3 contains 15 residues. Germline lookup yields CDR1 SGHAT and CDR2 FQNNGV. All of the isolated RNA was reverse transcribed, so expressed TCRB transcripts were sequenced. Generated by immunoSEQ multiplex PCR, the TCRdb table keeps only in-frame clones and is missing some. Of under 250,000 clones detected, around 14% appear once; the ten largest clones hold roughly 0.019%. Study outcomes and limitations: Any PCR bias toward short templates would affect both groups alike. Shorter TCRB CDR3s, moderately but significantly so, were found in Type 1 diabetes patients in all four CD4+ subsets.

One heparinised draw of blood, averaging around 120 mL, came from each donor. The TCR sequence derives from a man aged 25 to 40 with type 1 diabetes. Sequencing was carried out using naive CD4+ T cells from blood. This rearrangement joins TRBV11-2 to TRBJ2-7; D is uncertain. CDR3 in DNA: TGTGCCAGCAGCTTAGTGCCAGGAAGCACCTACGAGCAGTACTTC. This translates into CASSLVPGSTYEQYF.